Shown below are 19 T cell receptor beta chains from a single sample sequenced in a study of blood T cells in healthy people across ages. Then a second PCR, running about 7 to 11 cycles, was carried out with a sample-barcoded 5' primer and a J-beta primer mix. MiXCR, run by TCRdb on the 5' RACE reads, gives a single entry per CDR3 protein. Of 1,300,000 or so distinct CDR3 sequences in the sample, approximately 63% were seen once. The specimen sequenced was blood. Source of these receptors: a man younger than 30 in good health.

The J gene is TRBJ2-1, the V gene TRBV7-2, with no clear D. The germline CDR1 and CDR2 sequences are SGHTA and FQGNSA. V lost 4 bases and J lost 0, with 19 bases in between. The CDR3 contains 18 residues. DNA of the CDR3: TGTGCCAGCAGCTCACCCGGGCCGGACGTGAGCTCCTACAATGAGCAGTTCTTC. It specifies CASSSPGPDVSSYNEQFF.

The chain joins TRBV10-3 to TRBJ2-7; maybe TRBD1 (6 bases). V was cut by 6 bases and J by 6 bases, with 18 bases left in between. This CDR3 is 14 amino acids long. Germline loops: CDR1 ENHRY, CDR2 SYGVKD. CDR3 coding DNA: TGTGCCATCAGAACAGGGTCTATGGCGTTCGAGCAGTACTTC. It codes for CAIRTGSMAFEQYF.

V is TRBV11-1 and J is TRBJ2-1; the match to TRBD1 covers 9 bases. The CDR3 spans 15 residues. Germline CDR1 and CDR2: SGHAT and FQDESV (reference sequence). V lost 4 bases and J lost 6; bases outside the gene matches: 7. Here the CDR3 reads CASSYHPGQGNEQFF. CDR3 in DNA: TGTGCCAGCAGCTACCACCCGGGACAGGGCAATGAGCAGTTCTTC.

CDR3 residues: CSARDRLRHSNTEAFF. In nucleotides, the CDR3 is TGCAGTGCTAGAGATCGCCTGAGGCATAGCAACACTGAAGCTTTCTTT. V is TRBV20-1 and J is TRBJ1-1; no clear D gene. The CDR3 sequence is 16 residues long. Germline V CDR1 and CDR2: DFQATT, SNEGSKA (reference sequence). Trimming removed 0 bases at V and 2 bases at J, with 16 bases between.

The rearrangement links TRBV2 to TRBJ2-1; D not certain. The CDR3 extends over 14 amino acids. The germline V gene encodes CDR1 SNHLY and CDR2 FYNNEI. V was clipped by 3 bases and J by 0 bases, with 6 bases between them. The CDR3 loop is CASSEGFSYNEQFF. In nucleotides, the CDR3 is TGTGCCAGCAGTGAGGGGTTCTCCTACAATGAGCAGTTCTTC.

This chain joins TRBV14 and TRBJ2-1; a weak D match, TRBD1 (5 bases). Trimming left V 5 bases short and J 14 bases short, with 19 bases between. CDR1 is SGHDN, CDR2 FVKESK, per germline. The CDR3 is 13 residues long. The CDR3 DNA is TGTGCCAGCAGCGAAACAGAACAGGTCTTGGAGTTCTTC. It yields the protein CASSETEQVLEFF.

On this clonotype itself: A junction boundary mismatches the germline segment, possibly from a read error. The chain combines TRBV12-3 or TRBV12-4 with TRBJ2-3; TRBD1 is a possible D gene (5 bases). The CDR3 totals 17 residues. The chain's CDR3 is CANSYHWGQPPTDTQYF. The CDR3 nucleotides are TGTGCCAACAGTTATCATTGGGGCCAGCCCCCCACAGATACGCAGTATTTT.

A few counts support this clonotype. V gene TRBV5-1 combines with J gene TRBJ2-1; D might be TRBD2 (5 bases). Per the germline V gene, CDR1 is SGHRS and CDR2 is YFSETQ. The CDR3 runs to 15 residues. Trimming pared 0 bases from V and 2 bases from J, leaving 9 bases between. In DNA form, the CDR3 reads TGCGCCAGCAGCTTGGATGCGGGCACCTACAATGAGCAGTTCTTC. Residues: CASSLDAGTYNEQFF.

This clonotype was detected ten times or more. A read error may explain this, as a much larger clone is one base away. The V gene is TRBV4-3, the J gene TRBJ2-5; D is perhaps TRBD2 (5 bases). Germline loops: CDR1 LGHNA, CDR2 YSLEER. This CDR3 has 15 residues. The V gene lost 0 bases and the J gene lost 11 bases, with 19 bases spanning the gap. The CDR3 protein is CASSQEGVGYNEQYF. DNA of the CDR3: TGCGCCAGCAGCCAAGAGGGAGTAGGGTACAATGAGCAGTACTTC.

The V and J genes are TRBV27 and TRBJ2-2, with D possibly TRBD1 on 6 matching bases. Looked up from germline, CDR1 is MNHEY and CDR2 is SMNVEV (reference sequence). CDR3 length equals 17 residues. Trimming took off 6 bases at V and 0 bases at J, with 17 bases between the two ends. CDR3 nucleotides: TGTGCCAGCAGCATACTCCCGGACAGTACGAACACCGGGGAGCTGTTTTTT. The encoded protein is CASSILPDSTNTGELFF.

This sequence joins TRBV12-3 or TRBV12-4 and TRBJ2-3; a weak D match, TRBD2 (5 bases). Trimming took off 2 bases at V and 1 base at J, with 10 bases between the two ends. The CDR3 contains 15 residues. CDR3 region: CASSLQADRTDTQYF. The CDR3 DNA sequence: TGTGCCAGCAGTTTACAAGCGGACCGCACAGATACGCAGTATTTT.

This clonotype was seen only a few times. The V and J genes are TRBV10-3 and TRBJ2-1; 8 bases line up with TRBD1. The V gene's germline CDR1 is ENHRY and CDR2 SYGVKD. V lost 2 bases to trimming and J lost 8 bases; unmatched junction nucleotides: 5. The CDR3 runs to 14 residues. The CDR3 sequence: CAISEPRQGYEQFF. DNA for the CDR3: TGTGCCATCAGTGAGCCTCGACAGGGGTATGAGCAGTTCTTC.

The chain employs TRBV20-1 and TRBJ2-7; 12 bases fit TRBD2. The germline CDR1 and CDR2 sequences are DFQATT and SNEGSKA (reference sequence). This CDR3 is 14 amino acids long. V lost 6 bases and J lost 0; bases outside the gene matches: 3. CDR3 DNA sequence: TGCAGTGCAACGACTAGCGGGAGCTCCTACGAGCAGTACTTC. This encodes CSATTSGSSYEQYF.

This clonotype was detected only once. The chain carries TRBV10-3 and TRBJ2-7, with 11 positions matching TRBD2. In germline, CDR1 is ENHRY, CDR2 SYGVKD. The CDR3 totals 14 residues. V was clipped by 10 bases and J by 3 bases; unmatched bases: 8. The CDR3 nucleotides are TGTGCCACCCGAGTCGGACTAGCGGGCTACGAGCAGTACTTC. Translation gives CATRVGLAGYEQYF.

The CDR3 sequence: CSAPRLRGRPFSYNEQFF. In DNA, the CDR3 is TGCAGTGCTCCCCGACTCAGGGGCAGGCCTTTCTCCTACAATGAGCAGTTCTTC. The J gene is TRBJ2-1, the V gene TRBV20-1; D perhaps matches TRBD1 (6 bases). The length of the CDR3 is 18 residues. Germline V lookup: CDR1 DFQATT, CDR2 SNEGSKA (reference sequence). The V end lost 5 bases, the J end lost 0 bases, and 23 bases lay between the germline ends.

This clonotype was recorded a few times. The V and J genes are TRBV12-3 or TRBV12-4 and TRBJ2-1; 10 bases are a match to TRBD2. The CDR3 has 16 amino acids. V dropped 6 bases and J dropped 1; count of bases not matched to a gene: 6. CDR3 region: CASSLASGSSYNEQFF. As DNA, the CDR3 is TGTGCCAGCAGCCTGGCTAGCGGGAGTTCCTACAATGAGCAGTTCTTC.

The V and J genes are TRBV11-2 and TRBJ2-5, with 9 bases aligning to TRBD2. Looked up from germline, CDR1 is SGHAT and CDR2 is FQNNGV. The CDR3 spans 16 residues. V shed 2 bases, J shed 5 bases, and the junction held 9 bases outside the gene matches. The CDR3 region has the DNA TGTGCCAGCAGCTTAAGCGGCGGGGGGGCTTGGGAGACCCAGTACTTC. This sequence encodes CASSLSGGGAWETQYF. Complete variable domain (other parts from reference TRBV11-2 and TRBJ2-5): EAGVAQSPRYKIIEKRQSVAFWCNPISGHATLYWYQQILGQGPKLLIQFQNNGVVDDSQLPKDRFSAERLKGVDSTLKIQPAKLEDSAVYLCASSLSGGGAWETQYFGPGTRLLVL.

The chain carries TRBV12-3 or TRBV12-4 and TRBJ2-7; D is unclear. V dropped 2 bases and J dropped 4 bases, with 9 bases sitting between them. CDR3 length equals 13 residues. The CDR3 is CASSLRNGYEQYF. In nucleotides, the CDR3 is TGTGCCAGCAGTTTACGAAATGGTTACGAGCAGTACTTC.

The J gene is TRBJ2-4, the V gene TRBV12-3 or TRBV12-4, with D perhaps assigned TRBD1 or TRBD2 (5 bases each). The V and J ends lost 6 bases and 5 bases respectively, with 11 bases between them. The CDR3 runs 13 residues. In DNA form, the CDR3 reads TGTGCCAGCAGAGAGGGACCTGAAAACATTCAGTACTTC. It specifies CASREGPENIQYF.